The sequence of this T cell receptor beta chain was determined in a study of CD8 T cells in ankylosing spondylitis. The study's findings and limits: A motif of fewer than ten highly homologous TCR beta variants was seen as apparently characteristic of ankylosing spondylitis blood.

TCRdb re-called the 5' RACE reads with MiXCR, one entry per CDR3 protein. Of 100,000 to 150,000 distinct CDR3 sequences listed, more than 15% are singletons. Note on this clonotype: Its specificity is unknown.

There are 15 residues in the CDR3. Trimming at V came to 2 bases and at J to 1 base, leaving 6 bases not matched to a gene. Germline CDR1 is SGHRS and CDR2 is YFSETQ. The rearrangement uses TRBV5-1 and TRBJ2-7; 7 nucleotides match TRBD1. Sequenced input: blood, either unsorted or a sorted T cell fraction (not recorded which). The origin of this receptor is a male donor with ankylosing spondylitis. The CDR3 here is CASSFGTEYSYEQYF. Here the CDR3 DNA reads TGCGCCAGCAGCTTTGGGACAGAGTATTCCTACGAGCAGTACTTC.